The 24 T cell receptor beta chains in this list originate from one sample, sequenced in a study of beta chain features in type 1 diabetes. Which antigens these TCRs recognize remains unknown. Study findings and constraints: There was a moderate but significant shortening of TCRB CDR3s in all four CD4+ subsets of Type 1 diabetes patients.

The sequenced template was cDNA made from the entire isolated RNA. This table comes from immunoSEQ multiplex PCR, and its TCRdb copy is limited to in-frame clones, with some not included. The sample shows 150,000 to 200,000 clones, roughly 60% of them seen only once. Material: naive CD4+ T cells from blood. These receptors came from a young man with type 1 diabetes.

There are a few counts of this clone. The chain has TRBV29-1 and TRBJ2-7; TRBD1 matches 8 bases. Germline lookup yields CDR1 SQVTM and CDR2 ANQGSEA. The length of the CDR3 is 14 residues. The J segment lost 0 bases and the V segment lost 1 base, leaving 2 bases of the junction unmatched. CDR3 DNA sequence: TGCAGCGTTGAAGGGGACAGGTCCTCCTACGAGCAGTACTTC. Protein sequence: CSVEGDRSSYEQYF.

The J gene is TRBJ2-3, the V gene TRBV11-2, with D uncertain. The germline V and J ends were trimmed by 4 bases and 0 bases, with 11 bases remaining between them. The CDR3 loop spans 15 amino acids. Germline CDR1 reads SGHAT; CDR2 reads FQNNGV. CDR3 region: CASSSLGLSTDTQYF. The CDR3 nucleotides are TGTGCCAGCAGCTCCCTCGGTCTAAGCACAGATACGCAGTATTTT. Based on the CDR3 plus reference TRBV11-2 and TRBJ2-3, the full variable domain is EAGVAQSPRYKIIEKRQSVAFWCNPISGHATLYWYQQILGQGPKLLIQFQNNGVVDDSQLPKDRFSAERLKGVDSTLKIQPAKLEDSAVYLCASSSLGLSTDTQYFGPGTRLTVL.

The V call is TRBV11-2, the J call TRBJ2-7, with D maybe TRBD1 (6 bases). Germline V gene lookup returns CDR1 SGHAT and CDR2 FQNNGV. The CDR3 has 15 amino acids. Trimming left V 7 bases short and J 5 bases short, with 21 bases between. The CDR3 coding sequence is TGTGCCAGCACCTCAAACCAGGGGACAAGAGACGAGCAGTACTTC. Translated, it gives CASTSNQGTRDEQYF.

This clone was counted only a few times. DNA for the CDR3: TGTGCCAGCAGCTCATCATTAGTAGCGGGTTCCTACGAGCAGTACTTC. Translated, it gives CASSSSLVAGSYEQYF. This chain connects TRBV7-2 to TRBJ2-7, with 7 bases matching TRBD2. CDR3 length: 16 amino acids. With V trimmed by 4 bases and J by 1 base, 10 bases remained unmatched. CDR1 and CDR2 from the germline V gene are SGHTA and FQGNSA.

This rearrangement joins TRBV5-5 to TRBJ2-7; 7 positions agree with TRBD1. The germline V gene has CDR1 SGHKS and CDR2 YYEKEE (reference sequence). Unmatched junction bases numbered 5, after V lost 4 bases and J lost 1 base. This CDR3 has 14 amino acids. CDR3 in DNA: TGTGCCAGCAGCCTGACAGGGCTATCCTACGAGCAGTACTTC. Translated: CASSLTGLSYEQYF.

This clone was counted between two and nine times. DNA for the CDR3: TGCAGCGGGTTATTAAACCAAGAGACCCAGTACTTC. Translated, it gives CSGLLNQETQYF. The V and J genes are TRBV29-1 and TRBJ2-5; no clear D. The V gene lost 7 bases and the J gene lost 0 bases, with 9 bases spanning the gap. CDR1 and CDR2 from the germline V gene are SQVTM and ANQGSEA. The CDR3 runs to 12 residues.

V and J are TRBV6-6 and TRBJ1-3; D might be TRBD1 (6 bases). There are 16 residues in the CDR3. The V and J ends lost 6 bases and 0 bases respectively, with 15 bases between them. The germline V gene has CDR1 MNHNY and CDR2 SVGAGI (reference sequence). CDR3 nucleotide sequence: TGTGCCAGCAGCTCACAGGGCGGCGGCTCTGGAAACACCATATATTTT. As protein: CASSSQGGGSGNTIYF.

This chain connects TRBV7-2 to TRBJ1-1, with 8 bases identical to TRBD1. This CDR3 is built from 14 residues. V shed 5 bases, J shed 5 bases, and the junction held 7 bases outside the gene matches. In germline, CDR1 is SGHTA, CDR2 FQGNSA. The CDR3 DNA reads TGTGCCAGCAGCAGGCCGACAGGGGAAACTGAAGCTTTCTTT. It yields the protein CASSRPTGETEAFF.

The gene calls are TRBV2 and TRBJ2-5; maybe TRBD2 (6 bases). V was cut by 0 bases and J by 6 bases, with 17 bases left in between. Germline V CDR1 and CDR2: SNHLY, FYNNEI. The CDR3 is 16 amino acids. The CDR3 region has the DNA TGTGCCAGCAGTGAAGCGGCGCTAGCGAGTCGGCAGACCCAGTACTTC. It yields the protein CASSEAALASRQTQYF.

The chain joins TRBV7-9 to TRBJ1-5; D perhaps matches TRBD1 (5 bases). The CDR3 extends over 19 amino acids. The V gene's germline CDR1 is SEHNR and CDR2 FQNEAQ (reference sequence). Trimming took off 5 bases at V and 0 bases at J, with 23 bases between the two ends. The CDR3 is CASSRSTLDTTSSNQPQHF. DNA for the CDR3: TGTGCCAGCAGCCGTTCCACCCTGGACACCACCTCTAGCAATCAGCCCCAGCATTTT.

V gene TRBV7-2 combines with J gene TRBJ1-5; 7 nucleotides line up with TRBD1. In germline, CDR1 is SGHTA, CDR2 FQGNSA. This CDR3 is 19 amino acids long. The V gene end was trimmed by 1 base and the J gene end by 0 bases; junction bases not matched to a gene: 12. The CDR3 protein is CASSLDPGTAFHSNQPQHF. In DNA, the CDR3 is TGTGCCAGCAGCTTAGATCCCGGGACAGCCTTCCATAGCAATCAGCCCCAGCATTTT.

This clone was counted a few times. The rearrangement uses TRBV29-1 and TRBJ2-5; 8 nucleotides line up with TRBD1. The CDR3 runs 13 residues. V trimming: 3 bases; J trimming: 4 bases; junction bases outside the gene matches: 4. In germline, CDR1 is SQVTM, CDR2 ANQGSEA. The CDR3 here is CSVEQGASETQYF. The CDR3 DNA reads TGCAGCGTTGAGCAGGGGGCCTCAGAGACCCAGTACTTC. The full variable domain, rest sourced from reference TRBV29-1 and TRBJ2-5, is SAVISQKPSRDICQRGTSLTIQCQVDSQVTMMFWYRQQPGQSLTLIATANQGSEATYESGFVIDKFPISRPNLTFSTLTVSNMSPEDSSIYLCSVEQGASETQYFGPGTRLLVL.

The chain links TRBV10-3 to TRBJ2-3, with 7 bases matching TRBD2. The CDR3 spans 13 residues. J gave up 3 bases and V 10 bases, and 7 bases lay outside the gene matches. Germline CDR1 and CDR2: ENHRY and SYGVKD. The CDR3 DNA follows: TGTGCCAGTCACGGGGGGAGTACAGATACGCAGTATTTT. Residues: CASHGGSTDTQYF.

The J gene is TRBJ2-1, the V gene TRBV6-6; TRBD2 aligns across 7 bases. Per germline, CDR1 MNHNY and CDR2 SVGAGI (reference sequence). V dropped 5 bases and J dropped 8; count of bases not matched to a gene: 12. This CDR3 contains 15 residues. The CDR3 spells CASSPRLAALDEQFF. In nucleotides, the CDR3 is TGTGCCAGCAGTCCGCGACTAGCCGCCTTGGATGAGCAGTTCTTC.

This chain links TRBV7-6 with TRBJ2-5; D ambiguous. The CDR3 runs to 12 residues. V was clipped by 3 bases and J by 4 bases, with 6 bases between them. The V gene's germline CDR1 is SGHVS and CDR2 FNYEAQ. The CDR3 loop reads CASSLSPETQYF. In DNA, the CDR3 is TGTGCCAGCAGCTTGAGCCCAGAGACCCAGTACTTC.

The chain has TRBV29-1 and TRBJ2-2; TRBD1 matches at 9 bases. V trimming: 6 bases; J trimming: 0 bases; junction bases outside the gene matches: 5. The CDR3 covers 15 residues. Germline CDR1 reads SQVTM; CDR2 reads ANQGSEA. Here the CDR3 reads CSVDRDRANTGELFF. In DNA, the CDR3 is TGCAGCGTAGACCGGGACAGGGCGAACACCGGGGAGCTGTTTTTT.

The chain combines TRBV29-1 with TRBJ1-1; D is undetermined. The CDR3 totals 12 residues. The V gene's germline CDR1 is SQVTM and CDR2 ANQGSEA. Trimming cost V 4 bases and J 7 bases, with 13 bases left between them. The CDR3, as DNA: TGCAGCGTTGCCTACCTGGTAGGTGAAGCTTTCTTT. Translated, it gives CSVAYLVGEAFF.

This clone was seen a single time. The chain couples TRBV7-2 to TRBJ2-3; TRBD1 matches 8 bases. The ends lost 8 bases at V and 6 bases at J; junction bases unmatched: 7. CDR1 and CDR2 from the germline V gene are SGHTA and FQGNSA. There are 13 residues in the CDR3. The CDR3 sequence is CASGRQGRDTQYF. The DNA of the CDR3 is TGTGCCAGCGGAAGACAGGGGCGGGATACGCAGTATTTT.

The chain couples TRBV7-9 to TRBJ1-1; D not resolved. The CDR3 totals 11 residues. The V and J ends lost 3 bases and 7 bases respectively, with 6 bases between them. Germline-derived CDR1 and CDR2 are SEHNR and FQNEAQ (reference sequence). Written as DNA, the CDR3 is TGTGCCAGCAGCTTTTACCATGAAGCTTTCTTT. The encoded protein is CASSFYHEAFF.

The chain recombines TRBV10-3 with TRBJ2-3; D not resolved. Germline V gives CDR1 ENHRY, CDR2 SYGVKD. This CDR3 contains 14 residues. The V end was cut by 3 bases, the J end by 6 bases, with 13 bases between. The CDR3 reads CAISEGSGWDTQYF. Here the CDR3 DNA reads TGTGCCATCAGTGAAGGATCCGGGTGGGATACGCAGTATTTT.

The chain links TRBV18 to TRBJ2-5; TRBD2 aligns across 9 bases. Germline CDR1 is KGHSH and CDR2 is LQKENI. J gave up 0 bases and V 1 base, and 0 bases lay outside the gene matches. The CDR3 has 15 residues. The CDR3 loop is CASSPQRGDQETQYF. The CDR3 nucleotides read TGTGCCAGCTCACCACAGCGGGGGGACCAAGAGACCCAGTACTTC.

V gene TRBV7-9 combines with J gene TRBJ2-7; the D is unclear. The CDR3 has 15 amino acids. Germline values: CDR1 SEHNR, CDR2 FQNEAQ (reference sequence). Trimming pared 2 bases from V and 0 bases from J, leaving 11 bases between. The CDR3 is CASSLWSGSSYEQYF. The CDR3 coding sequence is TGTGCCAGCAGCTTATGGTCCGGCAGCTCCTACGAGCAGTACTTC. Looking up the rest from reference TRBV7-9 and TRBJ2-7 gives the full variable domain: DTGVSQNPRHKITKRGQNVTFRCDPISEHNRLYWYRQTLGQGPEFLTYFQNEAQLEKSRLLSDRFSAERPKGSFSTLEIQRTEQGDSAMYLCASSLWSGSSYEQYFGPGTRLTVT.

The J gene is TRBJ1-1, the V gene TRBV18; D gene unclear. CDR1 is KGHSH and CDR2 is LQKENI in the germline V gene. Trimming removed 9 bases at V and 3 bases at J, with 14 bases between. The CDR3 is made up of 13 amino acids. The CDR3 region has the DNA TGTGCCAGTGGGGTGGGAGAGGACACTGAAGCTTTCTTT. This sequence encodes CASGVGEDTEAFF.

This clone showed up just a few times. V and J are TRBV7-2 and TRBJ2-5; D ambiguous. Germline assignment: CDR1 SGHTA and CDR2 FQGNSA. The CDR3 length is 14 residues. V lost 3 bases and J lost 3, with 11 bases in between. CDR3 residues: CASSLAGFKETQYF. The CDR3 nucleotides are TGTGCCAGCAGCTTGGCCGGATTCAAAGAGACCCAGTACTTC.